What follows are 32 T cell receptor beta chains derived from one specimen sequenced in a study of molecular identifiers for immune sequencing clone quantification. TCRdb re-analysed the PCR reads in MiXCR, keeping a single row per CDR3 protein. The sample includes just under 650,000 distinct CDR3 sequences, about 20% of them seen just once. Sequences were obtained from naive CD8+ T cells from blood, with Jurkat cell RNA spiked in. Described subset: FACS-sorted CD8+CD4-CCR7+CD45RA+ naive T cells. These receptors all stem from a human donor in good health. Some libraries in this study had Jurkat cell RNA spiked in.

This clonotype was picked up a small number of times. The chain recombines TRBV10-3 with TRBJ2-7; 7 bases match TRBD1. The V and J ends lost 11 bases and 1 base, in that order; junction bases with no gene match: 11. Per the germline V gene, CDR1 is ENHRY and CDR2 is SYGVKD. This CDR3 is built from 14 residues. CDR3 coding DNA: TGTGCCTCGAACCGGGACAGCCAATCCTACGAGCAGTACTTC. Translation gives CASNRDSQSYEQYF.

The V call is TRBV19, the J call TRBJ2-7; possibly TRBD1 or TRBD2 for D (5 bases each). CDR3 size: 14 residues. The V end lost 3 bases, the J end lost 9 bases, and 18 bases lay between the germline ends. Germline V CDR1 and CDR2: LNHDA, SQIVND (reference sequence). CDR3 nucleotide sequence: TGTGCCAGTAGTATGGGGGACGGGGTCCACGGGCAGTACTTC. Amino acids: CASSMGDGVHGQYF.

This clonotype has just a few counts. The CDR3 here is CASSDYGTVRDQPQHF. CDR3 bases: TGTGCCAGCAGTGACTATGGGACAGTTAGAGATCAGCCCCAGCATTTT. The chain couples TRBV6-6 to TRBJ1-5; 7 bases are shared with TRBD1. This CDR3 comprises 16 residues. Germline V lookup: CDR1 MNHNY, CDR2 SVGAGI (reference sequence). The V gene end was trimmed by 5 bases and the J gene end by 5 bases; junction bases not matched to a gene: 12.

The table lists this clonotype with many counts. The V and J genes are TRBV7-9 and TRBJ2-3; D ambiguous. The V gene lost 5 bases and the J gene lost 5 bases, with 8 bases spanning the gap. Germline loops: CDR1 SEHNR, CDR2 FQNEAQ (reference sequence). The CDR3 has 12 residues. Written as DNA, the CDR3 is TGTGCCAGCAGCGCTGGTGGAGATACGCAGTATTTT. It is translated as CASSAGGDTQYF.

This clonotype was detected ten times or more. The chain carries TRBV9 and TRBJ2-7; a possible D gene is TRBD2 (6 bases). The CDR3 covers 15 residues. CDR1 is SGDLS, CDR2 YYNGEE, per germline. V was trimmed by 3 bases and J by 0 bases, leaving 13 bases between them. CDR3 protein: CASSAVGGFSYEQYF. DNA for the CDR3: TGTGCCAGCAGCGCGGTAGGAGGGTTCTCCTACGAGCAGTACTTC.

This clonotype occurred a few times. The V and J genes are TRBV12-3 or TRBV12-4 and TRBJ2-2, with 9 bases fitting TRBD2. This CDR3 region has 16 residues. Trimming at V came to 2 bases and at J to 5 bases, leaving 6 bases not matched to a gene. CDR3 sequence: CASSLILRGGTGELFF. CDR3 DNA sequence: TGTGCCAGCAGTTTAATTCTGCGGGGGGGGACCGGGGAGCTGTTTTTT.

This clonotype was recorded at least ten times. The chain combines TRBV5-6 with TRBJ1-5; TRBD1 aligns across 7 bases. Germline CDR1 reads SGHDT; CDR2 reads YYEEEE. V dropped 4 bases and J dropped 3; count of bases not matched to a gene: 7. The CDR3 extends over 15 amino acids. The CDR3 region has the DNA TGTGCCAGCAGCGACGGACAGGCCCCCAATCAGCCCCAGCATTTT. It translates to CASSDGQAPNQPQHF.

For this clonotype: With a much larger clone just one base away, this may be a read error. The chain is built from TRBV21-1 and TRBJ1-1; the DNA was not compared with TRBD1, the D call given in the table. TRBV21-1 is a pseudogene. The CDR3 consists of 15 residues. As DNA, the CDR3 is TGTGCCAGCAGACAAAGGACAGGGACGAACACTAAAGCTTTCTTT. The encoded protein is CASRQRTGTNTKAFF.

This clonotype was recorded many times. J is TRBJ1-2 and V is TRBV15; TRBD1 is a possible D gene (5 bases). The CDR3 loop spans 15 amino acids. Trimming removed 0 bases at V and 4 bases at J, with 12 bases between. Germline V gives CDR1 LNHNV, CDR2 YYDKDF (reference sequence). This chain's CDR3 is CATSRDSYGGYGYTF. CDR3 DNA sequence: TGTGCCACCAGCAGAGATTCGTACGGGGGCTATGGCTACACCTTC.

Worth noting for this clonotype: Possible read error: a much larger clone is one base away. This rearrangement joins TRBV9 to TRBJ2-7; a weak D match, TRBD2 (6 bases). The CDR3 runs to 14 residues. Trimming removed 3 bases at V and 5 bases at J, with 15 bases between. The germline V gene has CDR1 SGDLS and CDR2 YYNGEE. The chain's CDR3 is CASSAETSPDEQYF. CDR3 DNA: TGTGCCAGCAGCGCCGAGACTAGTCCGGACGAGCAGTACTTC.

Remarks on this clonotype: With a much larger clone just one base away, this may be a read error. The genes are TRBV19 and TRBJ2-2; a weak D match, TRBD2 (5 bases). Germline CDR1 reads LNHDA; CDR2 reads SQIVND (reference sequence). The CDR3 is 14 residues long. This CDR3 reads CASSTPLYTGEPFF. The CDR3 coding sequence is TGTGCCAGTAGTACCCCCCTTTACACCGGGGAGCCGTTTTTT.

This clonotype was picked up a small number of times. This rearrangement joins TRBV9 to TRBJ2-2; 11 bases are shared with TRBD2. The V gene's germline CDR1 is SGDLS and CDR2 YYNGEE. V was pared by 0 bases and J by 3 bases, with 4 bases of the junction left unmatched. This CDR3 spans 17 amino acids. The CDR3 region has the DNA TGTGCCAGCAGCGTAGCAGGACTAGCGGGCTACACCGGGGAGCTGTTTTTT. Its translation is CASSVAGLAGYTGELFF.

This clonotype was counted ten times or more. The CDR3 here is CASSLTGWATDTQYF. In DNA form, the CDR3 reads TGTGCCAGCAGCTTGACAGGGTGGGCCACAGATACGCAGTATTTT. The gene calls are TRBV5-4 and TRBJ2-3, with D maybe TRBD1 (6 bases). The CDR3 totals 15 residues. Germline-derived CDR1 and CDR2 are SGHNT and YYREEE (reference sequence). V was clipped by 1 base and J by 2 bases, with 11 bases between them.

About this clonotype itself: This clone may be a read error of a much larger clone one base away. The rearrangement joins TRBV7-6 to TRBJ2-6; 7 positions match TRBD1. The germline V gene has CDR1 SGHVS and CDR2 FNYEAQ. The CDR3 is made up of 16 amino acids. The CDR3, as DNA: TGTGCCGGCAGCTCGACGACAGGGACAGGGGCCAACGTCCTGACTTTC. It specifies CAGSSTTGTGANVLTF.

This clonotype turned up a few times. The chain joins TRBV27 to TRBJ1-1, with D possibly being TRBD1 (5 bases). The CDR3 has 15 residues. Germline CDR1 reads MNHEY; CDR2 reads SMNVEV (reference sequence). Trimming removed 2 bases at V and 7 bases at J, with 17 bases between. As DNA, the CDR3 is TGTGCCAGCAGTTTAGGAGCCAGGGAGATTAATGAAGCTTTCTTT. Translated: CASSLGAREINEAFF.

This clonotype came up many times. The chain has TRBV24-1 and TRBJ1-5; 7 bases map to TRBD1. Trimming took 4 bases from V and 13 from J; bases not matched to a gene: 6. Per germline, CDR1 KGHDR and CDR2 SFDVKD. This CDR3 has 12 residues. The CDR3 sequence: CATSERQGPQHF. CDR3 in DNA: TGTGCCACCAGTGAAAGACAGGGTCCTCAGCATTTT.

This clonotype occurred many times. The DNA of the CDR3 is TGTGCCAGCAGCTTAGTTCCAGCGGGAGTATACAATGAGCAGTTCTTC. This codes for CASSLVPAGVYNEQFF. This sequence joins TRBV11-2 and TRBJ2-1, with 8 bases identical to TRBD2. The V gene's germline CDR1 is SGHAT and CDR2 FQNNGV. J lost 4 bases, V lost 1 base, and 6 bases had no gene match. CDR3 length equals 16 residues.

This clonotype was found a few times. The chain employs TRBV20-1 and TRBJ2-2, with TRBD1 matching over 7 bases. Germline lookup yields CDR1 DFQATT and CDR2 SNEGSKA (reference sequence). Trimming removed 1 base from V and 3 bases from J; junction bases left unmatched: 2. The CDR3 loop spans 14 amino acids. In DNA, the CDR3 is TGCAGTGCTAGAGGGGACAGCTACACCGGGGAGCTGTTTTTT. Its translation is CSARGDSYTGELFF.

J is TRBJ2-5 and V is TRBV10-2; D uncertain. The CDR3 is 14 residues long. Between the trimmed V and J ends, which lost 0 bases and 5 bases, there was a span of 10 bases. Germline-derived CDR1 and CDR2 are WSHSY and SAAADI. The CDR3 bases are TGCGCCAGCAGTGAGTCGTGGGCATGGGAGACCCAGTACTTC. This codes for CASSESWAWETQYF.

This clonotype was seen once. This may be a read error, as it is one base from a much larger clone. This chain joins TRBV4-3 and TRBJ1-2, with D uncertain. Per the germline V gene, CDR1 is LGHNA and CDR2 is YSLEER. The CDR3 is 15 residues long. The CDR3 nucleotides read TGCGCCAGCGGCCAAGATGGGGTGCAATTCTATGGCTACACCTTC. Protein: CASGQDGVQFYGYTF.

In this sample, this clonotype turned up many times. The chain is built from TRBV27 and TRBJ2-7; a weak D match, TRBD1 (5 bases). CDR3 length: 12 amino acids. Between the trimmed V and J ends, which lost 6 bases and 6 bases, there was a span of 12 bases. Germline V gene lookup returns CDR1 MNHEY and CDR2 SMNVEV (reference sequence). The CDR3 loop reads CASRLWGGEQYF. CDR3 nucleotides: TGTGCCAGCAGGCTGTGGGGCGGCGAGCAGTACTTC.

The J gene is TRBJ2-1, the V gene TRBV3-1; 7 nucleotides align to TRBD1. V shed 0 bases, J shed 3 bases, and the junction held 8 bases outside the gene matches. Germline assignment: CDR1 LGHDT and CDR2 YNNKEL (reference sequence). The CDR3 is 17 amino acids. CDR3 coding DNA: TGTGCCAGCAGCCAAGAACCGGGACAGCGGATCTACAATGAGCAGTTCTTC. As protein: CASSQEPGQRIYNEQFF.

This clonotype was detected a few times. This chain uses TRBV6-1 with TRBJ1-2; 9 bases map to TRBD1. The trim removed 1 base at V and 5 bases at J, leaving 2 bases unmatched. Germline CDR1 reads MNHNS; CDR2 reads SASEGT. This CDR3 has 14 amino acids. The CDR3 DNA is TGTGCCAGCAGTGAAGGAGGACAGGGGTATGGCTACACCTTC. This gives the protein CASSEGGQGYGYTF.

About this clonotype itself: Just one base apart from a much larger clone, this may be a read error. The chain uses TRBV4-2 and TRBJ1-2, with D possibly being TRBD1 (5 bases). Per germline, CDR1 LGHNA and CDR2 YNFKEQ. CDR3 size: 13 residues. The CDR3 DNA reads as TGTGCCAGCAGCAAAGATATCAGACAGAAGTACACCTTC. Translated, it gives CASSKDIRQKYTF.

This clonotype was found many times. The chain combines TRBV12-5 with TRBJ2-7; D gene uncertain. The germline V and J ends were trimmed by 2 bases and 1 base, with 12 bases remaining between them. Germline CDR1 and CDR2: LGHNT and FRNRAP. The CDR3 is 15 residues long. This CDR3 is CASGLTGDRSYEQYF. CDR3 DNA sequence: TGTGCTAGTGGTTTGACGGGTGACCGGTCCTACGAGCAGTACTTC.

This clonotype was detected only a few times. CDR3 in DNA: TGTGCCAGCAGCGTGGTGGGGGCCAACGTCCTGACTTTC. Its protein product is CASSVVGANVLTF. The rearrangement uses TRBV4-2 and TRBJ2-6, with no clear D. There are 13 residues in the CDR3. Germline CDR1 and CDR2: LGHNA and YNFKEQ. V lost 5 bases to trimming and J lost 4 bases, with 6 bases between them.

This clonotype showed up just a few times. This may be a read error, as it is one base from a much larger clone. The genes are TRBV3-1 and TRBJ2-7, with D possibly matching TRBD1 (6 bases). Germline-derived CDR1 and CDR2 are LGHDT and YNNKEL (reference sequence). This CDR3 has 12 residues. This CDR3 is CASGLPLGTPQF. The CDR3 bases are TGTGCCAGCGGCCTTCCATTGGGGACACCCCAATTC.

This chain's CDR3 is CSVTGTGEDEKLFF. DNA for the CDR3: TGCAGCGTGACAGGGACAGGGGAGGATGAAAAACTGTTTTTT. This chain joins TRBV29-1 and TRBJ1-4, with 10 nucleotides matching TRBD1. Germline V gene sequence: CDR1 SQVTM, CDR2 ANQGSEA. The trim removed 6 bases at V and 6 bases at J, leaving 7 bases unmatched. The CDR3 runs 14 residues.

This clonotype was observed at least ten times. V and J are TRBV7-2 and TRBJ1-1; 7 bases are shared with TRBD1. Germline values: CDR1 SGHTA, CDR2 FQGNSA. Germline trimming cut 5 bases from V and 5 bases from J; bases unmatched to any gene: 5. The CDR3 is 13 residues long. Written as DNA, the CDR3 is TGTGCCAGCAGCGTCACAGGGGTGACTGAAGCTTTCTTT. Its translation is CASSVTGVTEAFF.

CDR3 DNA: TGTGCCAGCAGTTATGGCAGGGGCTCCCCTGAAGCTTTCTTT. Translation gives CASSYGRGSPEAFF. The chain links TRBV27 to TRBJ1-1; D may be TRBD1 (6 bases). CDR1 and CDR2 (germline): MNHEY, SMNVEV (reference sequence). This CDR3 contains 14 residues. Trimming stripped 4 bases from V and 6 bases from J, with 15 bases between.

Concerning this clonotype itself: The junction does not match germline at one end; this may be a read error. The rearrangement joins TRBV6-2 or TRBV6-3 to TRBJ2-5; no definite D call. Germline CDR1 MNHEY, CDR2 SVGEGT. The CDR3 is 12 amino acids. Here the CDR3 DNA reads TGTGCCGGCAGTTACTTCGAGGAGACCCAGTACTTC. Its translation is CAGSYFEETQYF.

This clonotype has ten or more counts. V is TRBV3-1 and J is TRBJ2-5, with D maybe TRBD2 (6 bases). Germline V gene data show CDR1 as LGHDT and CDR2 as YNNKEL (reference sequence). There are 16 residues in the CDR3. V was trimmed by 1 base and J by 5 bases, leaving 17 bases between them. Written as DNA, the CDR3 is TGTGCCAGCAGCCAAGTTGGAGGGGCCGTGGTGGAGACCCAGTACTTC. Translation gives CASSQVGGAVVETQYF.